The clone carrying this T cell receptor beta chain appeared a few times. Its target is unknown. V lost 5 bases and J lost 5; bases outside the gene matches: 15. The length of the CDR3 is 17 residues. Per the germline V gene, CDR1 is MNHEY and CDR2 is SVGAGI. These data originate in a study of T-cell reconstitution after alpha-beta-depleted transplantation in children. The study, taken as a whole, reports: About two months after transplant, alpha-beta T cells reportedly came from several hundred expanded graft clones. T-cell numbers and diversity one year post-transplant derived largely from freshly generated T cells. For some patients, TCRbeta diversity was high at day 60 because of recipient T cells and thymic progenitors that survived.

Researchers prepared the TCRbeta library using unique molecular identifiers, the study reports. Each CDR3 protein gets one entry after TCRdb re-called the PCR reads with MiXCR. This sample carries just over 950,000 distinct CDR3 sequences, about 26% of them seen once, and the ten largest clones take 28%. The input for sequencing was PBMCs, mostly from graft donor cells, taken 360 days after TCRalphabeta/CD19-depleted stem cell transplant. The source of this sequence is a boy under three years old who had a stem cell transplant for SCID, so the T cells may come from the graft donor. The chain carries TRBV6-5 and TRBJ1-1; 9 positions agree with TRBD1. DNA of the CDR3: TGTGCCAGCAGTCTCGCATTATTAGGACAGGGGCGGACTGAAGCTTTCTTT. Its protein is CASSLALLGQGRTEAFF.